Each of the 6 T cell receptor beta chains below was sequenced from the same sample in a study of blood T cell repertoires in COVID-19. Sequenced by immunoSEQ multiplex PCR; TCRdb stores in-frame clones only, minus some. The sample records roughly 60,000 clones, about 85% being singletons. What was sequenced was peripheral blood. Receptors originate from a human donor with acute or convalescent COVID-19. The donor label of this sample is uncertain.

The chain is built from TRBV11-3 and TRBJ2-5; 8 nucleotides match TRBD1. The V gene's germline CDR1 is SGHNT and CDR2 YENEEA. V was clipped by 6 bases and J by 4 bases; unmatched bases: 10. The CDR3 spans 15 residues. This CDR3 reads CASSSRQGARETQYF. CDR3 DNA sequence: TGTGCCAGCAGTTCACGGCAGGGGGCGCGAGAGACCCAGTACTTC.

V gene TRBV2 combines with J gene TRBJ2-1, with D possibly matching TRBD1 (5 bases). Germline loops: CDR1 SNHLY, CDR2 FYNNEI. V lost 4 bases to trimming and J lost 2 bases, with 12 bases between them. This CDR3 has 15 residues. The CDR3 DNA sequence: TGTGCCAGCAGTGTAGGCAGGGAAACCTACAATGAGCAGTTCTTC. This gives the protein CASSVGRETYNEQFF.

This sequence joins TRBV6-2 or TRBV6-3 and TRBJ2-1; possibly TRBD2 for D (6 bases). Germline CDR1 is MNHEY and CDR2 is SVGEGT. V lost 5 bases and J 4 bases, leaving 12 bases between the germline ends. CDR3 length equals 14 residues. CDR3 coding DNA: TGTGCCAGCAGTCAAATTAGCGGATACAATGAGCAGTTCTTC. Protein sequence: CASSQISGYNEQFF.

This clone was observed once. The chain carries TRBV5-1 and TRBJ2-5; 7 nucleotides align to TRBD2. Germline CDR1 SGHRS, CDR2 YFSETQ. There are 16 residues in the CDR3. The V gene end was trimmed by 0 bases and the J gene end by 4 bases; junction bases not matched to a gene: 9. The CDR3 here is CASSLGRGTSGETQYF. Written as DNA, the CDR3 is TGCGCCAGCAGCTTGGGGCGGGGGACCTCCGGAGAGACCCAGTACTTC.

The chain has TRBV19 and TRBJ2-7, with TRBD2 identical over 10 bases. The CDR3 has 13 residues. Losses at the gene ends were 7 bases for V and 7 bases for J; bases not matched to a gene: 7. Germline V gives CDR1 LNHDA, CDR2 SQIVND (reference sequence). CDR3 nucleotides: TGTGCCAGTAAGGCTAGCGGGGGTATAGAGCAGTACTTC. Translating gives CASKASGGIEQYF. Filled out from reference TRBV19 and TRBJ2-7, the complete variable domain reads DGGITQSPKYLFRKEGQNVTLSCEQNLNHDAMYWYRQDPGQGLRLIYYSQIVNDFQKGDIAEGYSVSREKKESFPLTVTSAQKNPTAFYLCASKASGGIEQYFGPGTRLTVT.

The chain combines TRBV10-3 with TRBJ2-3, with 9 bases matching TRBD1. The ends lost 4 bases at V and 1 base at J; junction bases unmatched: 3. This CDR3 region has 15 residues. CDR1 is ENHRY and CDR2 is SYGVKD in the germline V gene. As DNA, the CDR3 is TGTGCCATCAGTGGGGACAGGGCGGGCACAGATACGCAGTATTTT. It codes for CAISGDRAGTDTQYF.